This T cell receptor beta chain derives from a study of blood T cells in healthy people across ages. Alongside a J-beta primer mix, a sample-barcoded 5' primer served in a second PCR lasting roughly 7 to 11 cycles. Using its own MiXCR run on the 5' RACE reads, TCRdb lists one record per CDR3 protein. Of approximately 800,000 distinct CDR3 sequences in the sample, more than 25% were seen once. The V and J ends lost 5 bases and 2 bases respectively, with 13 bases between them. The CDR3 extends over 13 amino acids. Germline-derived CDR1 and CDR2 are SQVTM and ANQGSEA. In its sample, this clonotype was seen a few times. This sample also appeared in a second study, on T cells of mothers and their children.

The V and J genes are TRBV29-1 and TRBJ2-7; tentatively, D is TRBD1 (6 bases). Sequencing was performed on blood. This sequence was found in a boy aged 10-17 years in good health. CDR3: CSVMTGGAYEQYF. CDR3 DNA: TGCAGCGTTATGACAGGTGGAGCCTACGAGCAGTACTTC.